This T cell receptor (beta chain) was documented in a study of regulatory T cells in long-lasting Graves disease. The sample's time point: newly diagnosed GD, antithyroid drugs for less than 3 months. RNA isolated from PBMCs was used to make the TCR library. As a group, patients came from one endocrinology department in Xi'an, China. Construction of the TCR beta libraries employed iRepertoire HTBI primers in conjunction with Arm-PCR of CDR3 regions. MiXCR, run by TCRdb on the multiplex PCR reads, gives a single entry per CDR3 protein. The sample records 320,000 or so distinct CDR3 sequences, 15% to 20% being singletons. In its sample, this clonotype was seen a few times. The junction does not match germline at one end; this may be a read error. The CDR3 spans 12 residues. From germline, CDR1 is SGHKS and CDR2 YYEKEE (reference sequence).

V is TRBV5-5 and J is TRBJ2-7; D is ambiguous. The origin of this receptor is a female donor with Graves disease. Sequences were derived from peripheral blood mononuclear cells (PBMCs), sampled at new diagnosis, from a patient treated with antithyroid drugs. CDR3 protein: CASSFISHEQYF. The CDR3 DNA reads TGTGCCAGCAGCTTTATCTCCCACGAGCAGTACTTC.